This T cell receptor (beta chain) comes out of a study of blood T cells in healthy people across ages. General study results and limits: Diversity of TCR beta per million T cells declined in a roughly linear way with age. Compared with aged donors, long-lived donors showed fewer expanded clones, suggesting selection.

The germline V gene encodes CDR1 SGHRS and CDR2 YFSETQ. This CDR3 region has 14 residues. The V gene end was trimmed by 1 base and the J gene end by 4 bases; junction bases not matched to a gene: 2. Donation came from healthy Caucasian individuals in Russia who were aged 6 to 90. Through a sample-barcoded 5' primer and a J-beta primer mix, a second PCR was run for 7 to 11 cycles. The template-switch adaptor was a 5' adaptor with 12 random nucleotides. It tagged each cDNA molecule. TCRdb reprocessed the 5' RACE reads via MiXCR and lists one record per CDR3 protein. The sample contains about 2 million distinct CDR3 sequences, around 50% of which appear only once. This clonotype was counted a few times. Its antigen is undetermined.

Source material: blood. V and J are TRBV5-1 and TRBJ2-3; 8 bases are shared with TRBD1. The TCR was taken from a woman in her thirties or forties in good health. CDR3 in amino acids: CASSLTGGSDTQYF. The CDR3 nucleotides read TGCGCCAGCAGCTTGACAGGGGGTTCAGATACGCAGTATTTT.